This is a list of T cell receptor beta chains from one sample in a study of CXCR3-negative and CXCR3-positive naive CD8 T cells. TCRdb processed the 5' RACE reads again and assigns one entry to each CDR3 protein, with no DNA. This sample lists 45,000 to 55,000 distinct CDR3 sequences; its ten largest clones have over 14%. Input material: memory CD8+ T cells from blood. All receptors derive from a human donor in good health. Some clones in this sample may be carry-over from other donors' samples. The CDR3 runs from the conserved cysteine through the conserved F or W. Not all rows give a size; the values are once, few, many and, for expanded clones, a class.

j_call: TRBJ2-5; v_call: TRBV21-1; clone_size: -; cdr3_length: 16; cdr3_aa: CASSKEGDRDQETQYF
j_call: TRBJ2-2; v_call: TRBV28; clone_size: -; cdr3_length: 14; cdr3_aa: CASSLAPSPGELFF
j_call: TRBJ2-7; v_call: TRBV10-3; clone_size: -; cdr3_length: 18; cdr3_aa: CAISEPAGSGTGSNEQYF
j_call: TRBJ2-7; v_call: TRBV28; clone_size: -; cdr3_length: 15; cdr3_aa: CASSLRDRGSYEQYF
j_call: TRBJ2-5; v_call: TRBV6-6; clone_size: -; cdr3_length: 15; cdr3_aa: CASSYVRGLQETQYF
j_call: TRBJ2-7; v_call: TRBV6-2/TRBV6-3; clone_size: -; cdr3_length: 13; cdr3_aa: CASSYSGGNEQYF
j_call: TRBJ2-7; v_call: TRBV7-6; clone_size: medium-sized; cdr3_length: 16; cdr3_aa: CASSLVASGGTYEQYF
j_call: TRBJ2-6; v_call: TRBV11-3; clone_size: -; cdr3_length: 18; cdr3_aa: CASSTTTHSDPGANVLTF
j_call: TRBJ2-5; v_call: TRBV29-1; clone_size: -; cdr3_length: 15; cdr3_aa: CSVETGQLYQETQYF
j_call: TRBJ2-1; v_call: TRBV7-9; clone_size: -; cdr3_length: 12; cdr3_aa: CASSLRAGGQFF
j_call: TRBJ2-7; v_call: TRBV29-1; clone_size: -; cdr3_length: 13; cdr3_aa: CSVEGQAPYEQYF
j_call: TRBJ2-7; v_call: TRBV28; clone_size: -; cdr3_length: 14; cdr3_aa: CASSLAGGPDEQYF
j_call: TRBJ2-3; v_call: TRBV30; clone_size: -; cdr3_length: 13; cdr3_aa: CAWGIAATDTQYF
j_call: TRBJ1-2; v_call: TRBV20-1; clone_size: -; cdr3_length: 14; cdr3_aa: CSARGGQGFFGYTF
j_call: TRBJ2-2; v_call: TRBV6-2/TRBV6-3; clone_size: -; cdr3_length: 14; cdr3_aa: CATGQGASTGELFF
j_call: TRBJ2-1; v_call: TRBV11-2; clone_size: -; cdr3_length: 13; cdr3_aa: CASSLASWKAQFF
j_call: TRBJ2-7; v_call: TRBV6-6; clone_size: -; cdr3_length: 15; cdr3_aa: CASGVGRYLPYEQYF
j_call: TRBJ2-7; v_call: TRBV5-1; clone_size: -; cdr3_length: 12; cdr3_aa: CASSWDVGEQYF
j_call: TRBJ1-1; v_call: TRBV12-3/TRBV12-4; clone_size: -; cdr3_length: 13; cdr3_aa: CASSLRQVLQAFF
j_call: TRBJ2-1; v_call: TRBV6-4; clone_size: -; cdr3_length: 16; cdr3_aa: CASSDEAKGSYNEQFF
j_call: TRBJ2-7; v_call: TRBV14; clone_size: medium-sized; cdr3_length: 12; cdr3_aa: CASSPQGYEQYF
j_call: TRBJ2-1; v_call: TRBV4-1; clone_size: -; cdr3_length: 13; cdr3_aa: CASSQGEGNEQFF
j_call: TRBJ2-7; v_call: TRBV30; clone_size: -; cdr3_length: 15; cdr3_aa: CAWSGGGRTSYEQYF
j_call: TRBJ2-1; v_call: TRBV6-2/TRBV6-3; clone_size: -; cdr3_length: 17; cdr3_aa: CASSYPTGGLLYNEQFF
j_call: TRBJ1-5; v_call: TRBV6-2/TRBV6-3; clone_size: -; cdr3_length: 12; cdr3_aa: CASGNRNQPQHF
j_call: TRBJ2-1; v_call: TRBV6-2/TRBV6-3; clone_size: -; cdr3_length: 14; cdr3_aa: CASSLAGGPNEQFF
j_call: TRBJ1-5; v_call: TRBV6-2/TRBV6-3; clone_size: -; cdr3_length: 14; cdr3_aa: CASKREGSNQPQHF